This is a list of T cell receptor beta chains from one sample in a study of siplizumab effects on memory and regulatory T cells. Data came from immunoSEQ multiplex PCR; TCRdb stores just in-frame clones and leaves some out. The sample lists roughly 100,000 clones, under 95% seen once, with about 0.34% in the top ten. The sequenced material came from CD4+ T cells sorted from blood. All receptors derive from a human donor in good health. Each CDR3 is given with its conserved first and last residue. The D gene is left open where the match is weak. Size is stated for part of the rows, as once, few or many counts, or as a class when the clone is expanded.

d_gene,v_gene,abundance,j_gene,len,CDR3aa,CDR3nt
TRBD1,TRBV5-1,-,TRBJ1-6,15,CASSPGQAANSPLHF,TGCGCCAGCAGCCCCGGACAGGCTGCTAATTCACCCCTCCACTTT
TRBD1,TRBV19,-,TRBJ1-1,15,CASSTQTGGPPEAFF,TGTGCCAGTAGTACCCAGACAGGGGGTCCCCCTGAAGCTTTCTTT
-,TRBV30,-,TRBJ2-5,12,CAWGTSQETQYF,TGTGCCTGGGGGACAAGTCAAGAGACCCAGTACTTC
-,TRBV6-1,-,TRBJ1-2,13,CASSEGRAYGYTF,TGTGCCAGCAGTGAAGGTCGGGCCTATGGCTACACCTTC
-,TRBV5-6,-,TRBJ2-7,14,CASSLGPSAYEQYF,TGTGCCAGCAGCTTGGGGCCAAGTGCCTACGAGCAGTACTTC
-,TRBV18,-,TRBJ1-2,13,CASSPGREDGYTF,TGTGCCAGCTCACCGGGCAGGGAAGATGGCTACACCTTC
TRBD2,TRBV5-1,-,TRBJ2-2,16,CASSFSSGSNTGELFF,TGCGCCAGCAGCTTCTCTAGCGGGAGTAACACCGGGGAGCTGTTTTTT
TRBD2,TRBV6-6,-,TRBJ2-1,15,CASSYSERGGYEQFF,TGTGCCAGCAGTTACTCCGAGCGGGGGGGCTATGAGCAGTTCTTC
-,TRBV14,-,TRBJ2-1,11,CASSQYNEQFF,TGTGCCAGCAGCCAGTACAATGAGCAGTTCTTC
TRBD2,TRBV9,once,TRBJ2-3,16,CASSAVSGRGTDTQYF,TGTGCCAGCAGCGCGGTCAGCGGGAGGGGCACAGATACGCAGTATTTT
-,TRBV5-6,-,TRBJ2-1,14,CASSRFPPGHEQFF,TGTGCCAGCAGCCGCTTCCCCCCTGGTCATGAGCAGTTCTTC
-,TRBV27,-,TRBJ2-2,12,CASRIGTGELFF,TGTGCCAGCAGAATAGGGACCGGGGAGCTGTTTTTT
TRBD1,TRBV5-1,-,TRBJ2-7,13,CASSGTGGYEQYF,TGCGCCAGCAGCGGAACAGGGGGCTACGAGCAGTACTTC
-,TRBV19,-,TRBJ2-5,14,CASSTTTQGETQYF,TGTGCCAGTAGTACGACCACTCAGGGGGAGACCCAGTACTTC
-,TRBV30,once,TRBJ2-3,11,CAWSVLDTQYF,TGTGCCTGGAGTGTACTCGATACGCAGTATTTT
TRBD2,TRBV30,once,TRBJ2-5,15,CAWSPAGATQETQYF,TGTGCCTGGAGTCCAGCGGGAGCTACCCAAGAGACCCAGTACTTC
TRBD1,TRBV19,-,TRBJ1-3,15,CASTAGQHSGNTIYF,TGTGCCAGTACTGCGGGACAGCACTCTGGAAACACCATATATTTT
TRBD1,TRBV7-9,-,TRBJ2-2,18,CASRPSGTGKRDTGELFF,TGTGCCAGCAGACCTTCCGGGACAGGGAAGCGTGACACCGGGGAGCTGTTTTTT
TRBD2,TRBV25-1,-,TRBJ2-1,16,CASSESGLAGGNEQFF,TGTGCCAGCAGTGAATCGGGACTAGCGGGGGGCAATGAGCAGTTCTTC
-,TRBV28,once,TRBJ1-2,14,CASSPQSRDYGYTF,TGTGCCAGCAGCCCCCAATCCAGGGACTATGGCTACACCTTC
-,TRBV7-8,-,TRBJ1-4,14,CASSLGEFEGELFF,TGTGCCAGCAGCTTAGGGGAATTCGAGGGCGAACTGTTTTTT
-,TRBV6-1,-,TRBJ1-4,14,CASSAGPGNEKLFF,TGTGCCAGCAGTGCGGGGCCGGGGAATGAAAAACTGTTTTTT
-,TRBV19,few,TRBJ1-1,13,CASSWSGDTEAFF,TGTGCCAGTAGTTGGTCAGGGGACACTGAAGCTTTCTTT
-,TRBV28,-,TRBJ1-1,13,CASSFEENTEAFF,TGTGCCAGCAGTTTTGAGGAGAACACTGAAGCTTTCTTT
-,TRBV7-8,once,TRBJ1-1,16,CASSLGAGLTNTEAFF,TGTGCCAGCAGCTTAGGCGCCGGACTCACGAACACTGAAGCTTTCTTT
-,TRBV28,-,TRBJ1-1,14,CASSLGGVATEAFF,TGTGCCAGCAGTTTAGGTGGGGTCGCCACTGAAGCTTTCTTT
-,TRBV7-9,-,TRBJ2-3,15,CASSASPGRLGTQYF,TGTGCCAGCAGCGCAAGTCCCGGTCGGCTCGGTACGCAGTATTTT
-,TRBV5-1,-,TRBJ2-5,14,CASSLGRGQETQYF,TGCGCCAGCAGCTTGGGTCGGGGACAAGAGACCCAGTACTTC
-,TRBV7-8,-,TRBJ2-6,14,CASSLGPGANVLTF,TGTGCCAGCAGCTTAGGGCCTGGGGCCAACGTCCTGACTTTC
-,TRBV7-2,-,TRBJ2-3,16,CASSLAATRGTDTQYF,TGTGCCAGCAGCTTAGCCGCTACTAGAGGCACAGATACGCAGTATTTT
-,TRBV12-5,-,TRBJ2-7,15,CASGFGRRPGDEQYF,TGTGCTAGTGGTTTCGGGCGGCGTCCTGGCGACGAGCAGTACTTC
-,TRBV2,-,TRBJ2-7,14,CASRPGGAPYEQYF,TGTGCCAGCAGGCCCGGGGGCGCCCCCTACGAGCAGTACTTC
-,TRBV10-3,-,TRBJ1-2,16,CAIRSDVLWGSYGYTF,TGTGCCATCAGAAGCGACGTCCTGTGGGGGTCCTATGGCTACACCTTC
TRBD1,TRBV27,-,TRBJ2-1,21,CASTANRPGQRYKFSYNEQFF,TGTGCCAGCACCGCGAATCGACCGGGACAGCGTTATAAGTTCTCCTACAATGAGCAGTTCTTC
TRBD2,TRBV10-3,once,TRBJ2-5,14,CAISDSGAGETQYF,TGTGCCATCAGTGATAGCGGGGCGGGAGAGACCCAGTACTTC
-,TRBV25-1,-,TRBJ1-2,13,CASSEIGSGGYTF,TGTGCCAGCAGTGAAATAGGGTCTGGCGGCTACACCTTC
-,TRBV4-3,-,TRBJ1-5,15,CASSQDVGGNQPQHF,TGCGCCAGCAGCCAAGATGTGGGGGGCAATCAGCCCCAGCATTTT
-,TRBV6-5,-,TRBJ1-6,11,CASGKESPLHF,TGTGCCAGCGGTAAAGAATCACCCCTCCACTTT
-,TRBV30,-,TRBJ1-6,14,CASTNRVADSPLHF,TGTGCCTCGACAAACAGGGTAGCGGATTCACCCCTCCACTTT
-,TRBV11-2,-,TRBJ1-3,15,CASSLSGIARNTIYF,TGTGCCAGCAGCCTGTCAGGGATTGCTAGAAACACCATATATTTT
TRBD1,TRBV7-3,-,TRBJ2-7,15,CASSFGTGLSYEQYF,TGTGCCAGCAGCTTCGGGACAGGCCTCAGCTACGAGCAGTACTTC
TRBD1,TRBV6-1,few,TRBJ1-2,14,CASSSSGTGGGYTF,TGTGCCAGCAGTAGCTCCGGGACAGGGGGTGGCTACACCTTC
-,TRBV18,-,TRBJ1-5,14,CASSPDSSNQPQHF,TGTGCCAGCTCACCTGACAGTAGCAATCAGCCCCAGCATTTT
TRBD1,TRBV19,-,TRBJ1-2,15,CASSINPGGANGYTF,TGTGCCAGTAGTATAAACCCAGGGGGCGCGAATGGCTACACCTTC
-,TRBV12-5,-,TRBJ2-3,15,CASGLVLGRTDTQYF,TGTGCTAGTGGTTTGGTACTAGGCCGCACAGATACGCAGTATTTT
-,TRBV27,-,TRBJ1-5,14,CASSLSYRVQPQHF,TGTGCCAGCAGTTTATCATATCGAGTCCAGCCCCAGCATTTT
-,TRBV9,-,TRBJ2-7,14,CASSPSGLPYEQYF,TGTGCCAGCAGCCCCTCAGGACTACCCTACGAGCAGTACTTC
-,TRBV18,-,TRBJ2-7,12,CASSQNPYEQYF,TGTGCCAGCTCACAGAATCCCTACGAGCAGTACTTC
-,TRBV7-2,-,TRBJ1-1,16,CASSLAQGRENTEAFF,TGTGCCAGCAGCTTAGCGCAGGGACGGGAGAACACTGAAGCTTTCTTT
TRBD2,TRBV4-3,-,TRBJ2-3,18,CASSQSPTSGSSTDTQYF,TGCGCCAGCAGCCAAAGCCCCACTAGCGGCTCTAGCACAGATACGCAGTATTTT
-,TRBV5-5,-,TRBJ1-4,17,CASSLEVGSATNEKLFF,TGTGCCAGCAGCTTGGAGGTGGGATCTGCAACTAATGAAAAACTGTTTTTT
-,TRBV9,-,TRBJ1-1,13,CASSVEGFTEAFF,TGTGCCAGCAGCGTAGAAGGGTTCACTGAAGCTTTCTTT